This entry is about one TCR beta chain. Its antigen is not identified. The data belong to a study of identical twins. Study-wide points: The same donors were not followed; conclusions instead depended on cross-sectional statistical analysis.

With 7 bases clipped from V and 4 bases from J, the junction kept 3 bases outside the gene matches. The CDR3 consists of 12 residues. TCRdb fed the 5' RACE reads into MiXCR, producing one record per CDR3 protein. The sample shows roughly 690,000 distinct CDR3 sequences, 21% of them seen only once. The sample was also linked to a second study, of T cells expressing NK-cell markers.

This receptor was identified in a woman aged 18-29 years in good health. The sequencing sample was made of PBMCs. The chain joins TRBV12-3 or TRBV12-4 to TRBJ1-2, with TRBD1 matching 7 bases. In DNA form, the CDR3 reads TGTGCCAGCACTGGACAGGTCTATGGCTACACCTTC. It is translated as CASTGQVYGYTF.